A selection of T cell receptor beta chains follows, all from one sample in a study of chemoradiotherapy in HPV16-positive cancers. Sequencing used immunoSEQ multiplex PCR; TCRdb keeps in-frame clones, though not all of them. Seen here are about 30,000 clones, approximately 84% observed once, and the top ten hold approximately 5.5%. Sequencing was performed on blood, taken from a patient who underwent chemoradiotherapy. The receptors were sampled from a human donor with HPV-associated anogenital cancer. Each CDR3 is given with its conserved first and last residue. The D gene is left open where the match is weak. Size tells how often a clone was seen (once, few, many) or the class of an expanded clone, and some rows leave it out.

v_gene: TRBV18; abundance: -; d_gene: TRBD1; j_gene: TRBJ2-2; CDR3nt: TGTGCCAGCTCGATCCAGGGCCAGGGACAGAGAAACACCGGGGAGCTGTTTTTT; CDR3aa: CASSIQGQGQRNTGELFF
v_gene: TRBV18; abundance: -; d_gene: -; j_gene: TRBJ1-1; CDR3nt: TGTGCCAGTCGGGACACGATGAACACTGAAGCTTTCTTT; CDR3aa: CASRDTMNTEAFF
v_gene: TRBV7-2; abundance: -; d_gene: -; j_gene: TRBJ1-1; CDR3nt: TGTGCCACCGGTGGGGGTCCGGGCACTGAAGCTTTCTTT; CDR3aa: CATGGGPGTEAFF
v_gene: TRBV5-1; abundance: -; d_gene: TRBD1; j_gene: TRBJ1-4; CDR3nt: TGCGCCAGCAGCTTCGGGGGGGACAGGGATGAAAAACTGTTTTTT; CDR3aa: CASSFGGDRDEKLFF
v_gene: TRBV9; abundance: -; d_gene: TRBD2; j_gene: TRBJ2-3; CDR3nt: TGTGCCAGCAGCGTAACTAGCGGGTTTACCACAGATACGCAGTATTTT; CDR3aa: CASSVTSGFTTDTQYF
v_gene: TRBV2; abundance: once; d_gene: TRBD2; j_gene: TRBJ2-5; CDR3nt: TGTGCCAGCAGTACCGGGACTAGCGGAGAGACCCAGTACTTC; CDR3aa: CASSTGTSGETQYF
v_gene: TRBV6-5; abundance: -; d_gene: -; j_gene: TRBJ2-5; CDR3nt: TGTGCCAGCATGCGGAGGGAGTCGGAGACCCAGTACTTC; CDR3aa: CASMRRESETQYF
v_gene: TRBV5-1; abundance: -; d_gene: TRBD1; j_gene: TRBJ1-4; CDR3nt: TGCGCCAGCAGCTTGGGACAGGGACGTGAAAAACTGTTTTTT; CDR3aa: CASSLGQGREKLFF
v_gene: TRBV2; abundance: -; d_gene: -; j_gene: TRBJ1-2; CDR3nt: TGTGCCAGCAGTGACAACTATGGCTACACCTTC; CDR3aa: CASSDNYGYTF
v_gene: TRBV19; abundance: -; d_gene: -; j_gene: TRBJ2-3; CDR3nt: TGTGCCAGTAGACTCAGTACTAGCACAGATACGCAGTATTTT; CDR3aa: CASRLSTSTDTQYF
v_gene: TRBV7-9; abundance: -; d_gene: -; j_gene: TRBJ1-2; CDR3nt: TGTGCCAGCAGCTTAGAACTCATCGAGGACGGCTACACCTTC; CDR3aa: CASSLELIEDGYTF
v_gene: TRBV7-3; abundance: -; d_gene: TRBD2; j_gene: TRBJ2-3; CDR3nt: TGTGCCAGCAGCTTACTGACTAGCGGGGGGGCGTTAGATACGCAGTATTTT; CDR3aa: CASSLLTSGGALDTQYF
v_gene: TRBV11-2; abundance: -; d_gene: -; j_gene: TRBJ1-1; CDR3nt: TGTGCCAGCAGCTTAGGATTCGAAGCTTTCTTT; CDR3aa: CASSLGFEAFF
v_gene: TRBV5-6; abundance: -; d_gene: -; j_gene: TRBJ1-1; CDR3nt: TGTGCCAGCATCCGGCGGGGTGACACTGAAGCTTTCTTT; CDR3aa: CASIRRGDTEAFF
v_gene: TRBV30; abundance: -; d_gene: -; j_gene: TRBJ1-2; CDR3nt: TGTGCCTGGGCCCAGAACTATGGCTACACCTTC; CDR3aa: CAWAQNYGYTF
v_gene: TRBV2; abundance: -; d_gene: TRBD1; j_gene: TRBJ1-2; CDR3nt: TGTGCCAGCAGGAAGGGGCAGGGGGCCGCTGGCTACACCTTC; CDR3aa: CASRKGQGAAGYTF
v_gene: TRBV9; abundance: once; d_gene: -; j_gene: TRBJ2-1; CDR3nt: TGTGCCAGCAGCGTAGGGTGGGCGGCCTACAATGAGCAGTTCTTC; CDR3aa: CASSVGWAAYNEQFF
v_gene: TRBV9; abundance: -; d_gene: -; j_gene: TRBJ2-2; CDR3nt: TGTGCCAGCAGCGTAGAGGATCTGGGGAACACCGGGGAGCTGTTTTTT; CDR3aa: CASSVEDLGNTGELFF
v_gene: TRBV9; abundance: -; d_gene: -; j_gene: TRBJ1-2; CDR3nt: TGTGCCAGAGCGTGGGGCGGCTATGGCTACACCTTC; CDR3aa: CARAWGGYGYTF
v_gene: TRBV15; abundance: once; d_gene: TRBD2; j_gene: TRBJ2-5; CDR3nt: TGTGCCACCAGCAGAGGGCCTAGTAGCGGCGGGGGGGCGGGGGAGACCCAGTACTTC; CDR3aa: CATSRGPSSGGGAGETQYF
v_gene: TRBV6-6; abundance: -; d_gene: -; j_gene: TRBJ2-5; CDR3nt: TGTGCCAGCAGTTCCCATGGGGGGAAAGAGACCCAGTACTTC; CDR3aa: CASSSHGGKETQYF
v_gene: TRBV5-1; abundance: once; d_gene: -; j_gene: TRBJ2-2; CDR3nt: TGCGCCAGCAACCTTGGGAAGGATACCGGGGAGCTGTTTTTT; CDR3aa: CASNLGKDTGELFF
v_gene: TRBV11-2; abundance: -; d_gene: -; j_gene: TRBJ2-3; CDR3nt: TGTGCCAGCAGCCGAGGGGTTGGGGGGTACCCTACAGATACGCAGTATTTT; CDR3aa: CASSRGVGGYPTDTQYF
v_gene: TRBV5-1; abundance: -; d_gene: -; j_gene: TRBJ1-4; CDR3nt: TGCGCCAGCAGCTTGGGGCTTGTCTCAACTAATGAAAAACTGTTTTTT; CDR3aa: CASSLGLVSTNEKLFF
v_gene: TRBV6-1; abundance: -; d_gene: -; j_gene: TRBJ1-2; CDR3nt: TGTGCCAGCAGTGACCAACAGGGCAATGGCTACACCTTC; CDR3aa: CASSDQQGNGYTF
v_gene: TRBV20-1; abundance: -; d_gene: -; j_gene: TRBJ2-3; CDR3nt: TGCAGTGCTAGAGCCACAGATACGCAGTATTTT; CDR3aa: CSARATDTQYF
v_gene: TRBV19; abundance: few; d_gene: -; j_gene: TRBJ1-5; CDR3nt: TGTGCCAGTAGTATCACCACACCGAATCAGCCCCAGCATTTT; CDR3aa: CASSITTPNQPQHF